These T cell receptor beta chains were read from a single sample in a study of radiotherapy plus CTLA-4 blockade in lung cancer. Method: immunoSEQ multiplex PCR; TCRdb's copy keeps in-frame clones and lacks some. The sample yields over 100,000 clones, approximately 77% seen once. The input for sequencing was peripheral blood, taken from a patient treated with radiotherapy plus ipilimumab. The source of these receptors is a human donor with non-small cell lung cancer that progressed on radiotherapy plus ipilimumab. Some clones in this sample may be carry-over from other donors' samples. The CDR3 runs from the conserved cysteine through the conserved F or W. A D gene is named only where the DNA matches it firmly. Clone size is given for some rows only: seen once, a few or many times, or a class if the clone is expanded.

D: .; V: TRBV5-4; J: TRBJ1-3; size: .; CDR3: CASSEDSWGNTIYF; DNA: TGTGCCAGCAGCGAGGACAGCTGGGGAAACACCATATATTTT
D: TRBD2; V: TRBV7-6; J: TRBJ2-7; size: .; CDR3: CASSLIRSGVSEQYF; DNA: TGTGCCAGCAGCTTAATCAGAAGCGGGGTAAGCGAGCAGTACTTC
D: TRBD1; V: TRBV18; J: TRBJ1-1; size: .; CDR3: CASSNDRALRNTEAFF; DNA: TGTGCCAGCTCAAACGACAGGGCGCTGAGGAACACTGAAGCTTTCTTT
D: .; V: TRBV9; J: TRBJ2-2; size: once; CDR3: CASSSYTGELFF; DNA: TGTGCCAGCAGCTCTTACACCGGGGAGCTGTTTTTT
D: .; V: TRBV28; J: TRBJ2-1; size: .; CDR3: CASRYPGAYNEQFF; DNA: TGTGCCAGCCGTTACCCGGGGGCCTACAATGAGCAGTTCTTC
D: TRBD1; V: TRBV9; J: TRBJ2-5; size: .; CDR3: CASSLTGGAETQYF; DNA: TGTGCCAGCAGCCTGACAGGGGGCGCAGAGACCCAGTACTTC
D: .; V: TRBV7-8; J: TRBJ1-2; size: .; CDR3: CASSHPMEGHSYGYTF; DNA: TGTGCCAGCAGCCATCCGATGGAGGGCCACTCCTATGGCTACACCTTC
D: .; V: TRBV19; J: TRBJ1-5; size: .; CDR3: CASSAQGGQPQHF; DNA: TGTGCCAGTAGCGCCCAGGGAGGTCAGCCCCAGCATTTT
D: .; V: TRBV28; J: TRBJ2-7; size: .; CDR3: CASSRTLGVYF; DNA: TGTGCCAGCAGCAGAACCCTTGGCGTGTACTTC
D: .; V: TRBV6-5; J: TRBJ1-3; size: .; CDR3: CASSATAFSGNTIYF; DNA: TGTGCCAGCAGTGCGACGGCTTTCTCTGGAAACACCATATATTTT
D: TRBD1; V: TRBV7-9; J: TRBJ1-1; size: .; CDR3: CASSSWTGRTEAFF; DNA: TGTGCCAGCAGCTCGTGGACAGGGAGGACTGAAGCTTTCTTT
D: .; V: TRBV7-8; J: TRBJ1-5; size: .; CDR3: CASSLFGADTNQPQHF; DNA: TGTGCCAGCAGCCTCTTCGGTGCTGACACCAATCAGCCCCAGCATTTT
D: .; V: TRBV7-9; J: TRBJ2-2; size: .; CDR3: CASSLGLLRDGELFF; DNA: TGTGCCAGCAGCTTAGGCCTGCTTAGGGACGGGGAGCTGTTTTTT
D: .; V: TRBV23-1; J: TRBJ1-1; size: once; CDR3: CASSLTPAAFF; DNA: TGCGCCAGCAGCCTCACTCCAGCGGCTTTCTTT
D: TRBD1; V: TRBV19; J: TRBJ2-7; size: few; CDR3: CASTSTGGAEQYF; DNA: TGTGCCAGTACCTCGACAGGGGGCGCCGAGCAGTACTTC
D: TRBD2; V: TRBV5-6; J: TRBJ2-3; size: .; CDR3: CASSPPGLAGYGDTQYF; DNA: TGTGCCAGCAGCCCGCCGGGACTAGCGGGGTACGGGGATACGCAGTATTTT
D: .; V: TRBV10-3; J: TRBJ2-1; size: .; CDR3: CAISGGLDEQFF; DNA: TGTGCCATCAGCGGGGGCTTGGATGAGCAGTTCTTC
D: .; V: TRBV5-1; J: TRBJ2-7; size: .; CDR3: CASSGKTGLSSYEQYF; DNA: TGCGCCAGCAGCGGTAAGACAGGCTTAAGCTCCTACGAGCAGTACTTC
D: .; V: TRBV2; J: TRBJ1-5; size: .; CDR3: CASIGGFDQPQHF; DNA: TGTGCCAGCATAGGTGGGTTCGATCAGCCCCAGCATTTT
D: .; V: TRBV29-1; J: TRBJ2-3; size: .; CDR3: CSSRTQSTDTQYF; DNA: TGCAGCTCCCGGACACAAAGCACAGATACGCAGTATTTT
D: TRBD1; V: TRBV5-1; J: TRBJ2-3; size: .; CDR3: CASSLGQGDYTDTQYF; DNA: TGCGCCAGCAGCTTGGGACAGGGAGATTATACAGATACGCAGTATTTT
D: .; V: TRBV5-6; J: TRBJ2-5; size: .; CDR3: CASSLRRGRETQYF; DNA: TGTGCCAGCAGCTTGAGACGGGGCCGGGAGACCCAGTACTTC
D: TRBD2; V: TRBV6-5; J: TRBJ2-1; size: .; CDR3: CASSNPSGKMGEQFF; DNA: TGTGCCAGCAGTAACCCTAGCGGTAAAATGGGTGAGCAGTTCTTC
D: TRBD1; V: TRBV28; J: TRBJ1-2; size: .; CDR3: CASRTGADYGYTF; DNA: TGTGCCAGCAGGACAGGGGCGGACTATGGCTACACCTTC
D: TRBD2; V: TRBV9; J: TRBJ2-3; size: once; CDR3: CASSVTLSGGLDTQYF; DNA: TGTGCCAGCAGCGTAACGCTCAGCGGGGGGTTAGATACGCAGTATTTT
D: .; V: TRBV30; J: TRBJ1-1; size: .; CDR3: CAWSEPYRGAEAFF; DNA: TGTGCCTGGAGTGAACCGTATCGGGGGGCTGAAGCTTTCTTT
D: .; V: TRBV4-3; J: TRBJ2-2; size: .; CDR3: CASSQVGTLTGELFF; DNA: TGCGCCAGCAGCCAAGTAGGGACACTCACCGGGGAGCTGTTTTTT
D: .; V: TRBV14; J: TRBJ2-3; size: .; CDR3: CASSQDLSGPDTQYF; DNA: TGTGCCAGCAGCCAAGATCTCTCAGGGCCCGATACGCAGTATTTT
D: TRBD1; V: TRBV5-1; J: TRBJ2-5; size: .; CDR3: CASNRQGRETQYF; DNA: TGCGCCAGCAATAGACAGGGGCGGGAGACCCAGTACTTC
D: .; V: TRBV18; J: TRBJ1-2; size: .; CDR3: CASSLPTIGYGYTF; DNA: TGTGCCAGCTCACTACCGACGATTGGGTATGGCTACACCTTC
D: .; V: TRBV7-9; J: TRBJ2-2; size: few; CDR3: CASSPLKPTGELFF; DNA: TGTGCCAGCAGCCCACTAAAACCGACCGGGGAGCTGTTTTTT
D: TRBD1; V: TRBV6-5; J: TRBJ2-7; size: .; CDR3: CASSYRTGGDEQYF; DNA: TGTGCCAGCAGTTACCGGACAGGGGGGGACGAGCAGTACTTC
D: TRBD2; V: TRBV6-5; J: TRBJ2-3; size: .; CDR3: CASSYSLGTSGTQYF; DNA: TGTGCCAGCAGTTACTCCCTAGGGACTAGCGGTACGCAGTATTTT
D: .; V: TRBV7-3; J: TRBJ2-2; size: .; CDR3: CASRKGANTGELFF; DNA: TGTGCCAGCAGAAAAGGAGCGAACACCGGGGAGCTGTTTTTT
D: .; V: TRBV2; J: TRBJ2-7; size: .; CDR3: CASPGTVGIYEQYF; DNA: TGTGCCAGCCCCGGCACTGTAGGTATTTACGAGCAGTACTTC
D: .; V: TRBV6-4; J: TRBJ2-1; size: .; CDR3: CASSDSSTGPDNEQFF; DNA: TGTGCCAGCAGTGACTCGAGTACGGGCCCAGACAATGAGCAGTTCTTC
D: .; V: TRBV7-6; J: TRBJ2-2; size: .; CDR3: CASSETGNTGELFF; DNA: TGTGCCAGCAGCGAGACAGGGAACACCGGGGAGCTGTTTTTT
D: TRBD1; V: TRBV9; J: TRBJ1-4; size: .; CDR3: CASSTTSGGSNEKLFF; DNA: TGTGCCAGCAGCACAACCTCAGGGGGCTCTAATGAAAAACTGTTTTTT
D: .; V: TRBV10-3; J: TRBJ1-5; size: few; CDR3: CAISDSNQPQHF; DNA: TGTGCCATCAGTGACAGCAATCAGCCCCAGCATTTT